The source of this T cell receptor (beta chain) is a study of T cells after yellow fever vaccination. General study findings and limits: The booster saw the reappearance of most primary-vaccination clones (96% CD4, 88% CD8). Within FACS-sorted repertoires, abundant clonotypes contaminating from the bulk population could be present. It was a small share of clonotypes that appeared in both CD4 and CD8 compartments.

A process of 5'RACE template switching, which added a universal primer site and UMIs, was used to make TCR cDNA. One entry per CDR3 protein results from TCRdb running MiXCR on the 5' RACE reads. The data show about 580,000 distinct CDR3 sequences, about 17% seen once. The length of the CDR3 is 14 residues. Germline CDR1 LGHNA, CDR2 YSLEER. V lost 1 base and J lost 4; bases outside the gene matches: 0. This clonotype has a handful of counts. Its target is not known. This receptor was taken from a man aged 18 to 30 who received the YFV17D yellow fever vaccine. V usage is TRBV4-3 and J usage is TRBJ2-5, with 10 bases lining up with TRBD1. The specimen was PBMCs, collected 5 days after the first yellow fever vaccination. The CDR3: CASSQGQGAETQYF. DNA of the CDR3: TGCGCCAGCAGCCAAGGACAGGGGGCAGAGACCCAGTACTTC.